This T cell receptor beta chain was observed in a study of blood T cells in healthy people across ages. This CDR3 has 16 amino acids. CDR1 and CDR2 (germline): MGHRA, YSYEKL. The second PCR ran roughly 6 to 11 cycles with a sample-barcoded 5' primer and J-beta primers. MiXCR, applied by TCRdb to the 5' RACE reads, yields one record per CDR3 protein. The table includes about 760,000 distinct CDR3 sequences, roughly 25% detected once. These data were also reused for a study on T cells of mothers and their children. That paper notes: Added by the second PCR's M1S primer were sample barcodes and 2-4 random nucleotides.

The clonotype comes from a boy between 10 and 17 years old in good health. The J gene is TRBJ2-5, the V gene TRBV4-1; 7 nucleotides line up with TRBD1. The J call may be mistaken, given a closer DNA end match to TRBJ2-7. Sequencing used blood. DNA for the CDR3: TGCGCCAGCAGCCAAGGGGGTACAGGGGATCGAAGCGAGCAGTACTTC. This translates into CASSQGGTGDRSEQYF.